The clone carrying this TCR beta chain was picked up a small number of times. Its antigen is undetermined. Trimming left V 4 bases short and J 0 bases short, with 12 bases between. The CDR3 covers 15 residues. CDR1 and CDR2 from the germline V gene are LGHDT and YNNKEL (reference sequence). The data stem from a study of response to subunit inactivated influenza vaccine. Study outcomes and limitations: It was the authors' suggestion that each seasonal influenza vaccination recruits few new T cells.

TCRdb reprocessed the RT-PCR reads via MiXCR and lists one record per CDR3 protein. This sample carries hundreds of thousands of distinct CDR3 sequences, around 14% of them seen once, and the ten largest clones take 5.5% to 7%. This receptor was taken from a man aged 50 or older who received an inactivated influenza vaccine. The sample consisted of PBMCs from blood, taken roughly 15 days before vaccination. The chain joins TRBV3-1 to TRBJ1-1, with D unresolved. CDR3 loop: CASSLTRRLNTEAFF. CDR3 in DNA: TGTGCCAGCAGCCTGACGCGGCGGTTGAACACTGAAGCTTTCTTT.